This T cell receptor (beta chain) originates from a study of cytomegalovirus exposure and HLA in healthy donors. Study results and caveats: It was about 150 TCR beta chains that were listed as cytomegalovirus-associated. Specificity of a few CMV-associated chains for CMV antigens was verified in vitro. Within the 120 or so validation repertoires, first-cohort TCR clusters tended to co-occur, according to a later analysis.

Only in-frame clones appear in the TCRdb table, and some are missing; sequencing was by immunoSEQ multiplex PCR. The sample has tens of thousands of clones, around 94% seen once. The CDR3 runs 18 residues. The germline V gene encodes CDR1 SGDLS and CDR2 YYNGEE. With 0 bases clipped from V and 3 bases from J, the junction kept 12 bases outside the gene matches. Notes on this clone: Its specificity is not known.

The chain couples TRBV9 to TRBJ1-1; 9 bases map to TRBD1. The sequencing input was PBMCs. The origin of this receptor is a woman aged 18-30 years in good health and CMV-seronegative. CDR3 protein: CASSVAFDRGAGDTEAFF. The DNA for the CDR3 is TGTGCCAGCAGCGTAGCCTTTGACAGGGGGGCGGGGGACACTGAAGCTTTCTTT.